This T cell receptor beta chain was retrieved from a study of T cells in Graves' hyperthyroidism and ophthalmopathy (dated by TCRdb to about 2019). The study in broad terms: Peripheral blood was collected at initial diagnosis, before any treatment. To identify TCR V-J signatures that set the groups apart, the researchers used a discovery cohort of 100 patients, made up of about 44 with Graves' ophthalmopathy and 57 with stable Graves' hyperthyroidism. Prospective prediction of ophthalmopathy was tested in an independent validation cohort consisting of about 19 hyperthyroidism patients and over 15 patients who later progressed to ophthalmopathy. The approximately 100 discovery patients were randomly divided into training and test sets at a 7:3 ratio. Thyroid tissue and blood T-cell repertoires from about six Graves' hyperthyroidism patients were also compared in the study. Following sampling, methimazole starting at 30 mg daily was given to hyperthyroidism patients, and high-dose intravenous methylprednisolone was given to ophthalmopathy patients. TCR Vbeta CDR3 sequencing of 130 to 150 peripheral blood samples (more than 40 ophthalmopathy, roughly 74 hyperthyroidism and roughly 17 progressor patients) is reported in the paper. The full study reports these points: Most expanded thyroid clonotypes (frequency above 0.001) were also found in blood, which suggests that blood repertoires may mirror thyroid immune responses. Sample size was not statistically predetermined, and investigators were not blinded to group allocation. During validation, the model predicted progression to ophthalmopathy a median of about 6.5 months ahead of onset, with roughly 65% sensitivity and more than 72% specificity. In cross-validation, a model built on a 13 V-J signature told ophthalmopathy apart from stable hyperthyroidism with over 85% sensitivity and roughly 82% specificity, and in testing the same model reached 80%/75%.

Moderately to severely active disease, a Clinical Activity Score of at least 3, a NOSPECS grade of at least 4, and a duration under 3 months were present in ophthalmopathy patients. Patients with uncontrolled infections, other autoimmune diseases, pregnancy or lactation were excluded. Diagnoses were established on the basis of clinical symptoms, serum thyroxine and TRAb, thyroid ultrasound, and orbital computed tomography. PBMCs were separated from 10 ml of fresh peripheral blood using Ficoll-Paque density gradient centrifugation. Total RNA was extracted using Trizol reagent, and RNA quality was assessed on an Agilent 2100 Bioanalyzer. TCR beta CDR3 regions were amplified from RNA transcripts. A first-round RT-PCR of the TCR CDR3 used the HTBI primer set with the Qiagen OneStep RT-PCR kit. A second multiplex PCR round built the libraries, followed by size selection and purification. Paired-end sequencing of the libraries was performed with 100 bp reads on an Illumina HiSeq2000. The source study handled its data this way. Raw data were processed with SOAPnuke, discarding reads with adapters, uncalled bases, mean Phred below 15, or no exact constant-primer or identifier match. COPE v1.2.5 was used to merge high-quality paired reads, and clonotypes were defined as unique nucleotide sequences. MiTCR v1.1 was used to align clonotypes to the IMGT TRBV, TRBD and TRBJ reference segments. The analysis was restricted to V-J combinations with a frequency above 0.0001, which together covered around 99% of the repertoires. The TCS score was defined as F50 (clonal expansion) divided by E x V (chaos), with BLOSUM62-based TCRdist calculated between CDR3 peptides within each V-J. Welch's t-statistics and random forest reduced some 510 V-J features to roughly 13, which were used in a naive Bayes classifier (R e1071). TCRdb handled the public reads itself, with Q25 trimming in fastp and clone calling in MiXCR, and kept productive beta chains. Rows are unified per CDR3 protein, each entry keeping the most common DNA and genes. The V and J calls reflect TCRdb's pipeline rather than the authors' work. The sample table records hundreds of thousands of distinct CDR3 sequences; 11% to 15% of these occur just once. The ten largest clones take up around 27% of the sample.

Between the V and J ends, shortened by 1 base and 2 bases respectively, the junction contains 6 bases. From its cysteine to its phenylalanine, the CDR3 spans 13 amino acids. The kept DNA is CDR3 alone, 39 bases in frame from the first base. CDR1 SGHVS and CDR2 FQNEAQ are derived from the germline V gene. The table lists this clonotype with many counts. There is no known antigen for this receptor. No much larger clone is present one base from it, and per-base qualities are unavailable. The rearrangement joined TRBV7-8 to TRBJ2-7; no D gene can be assigned with confidence. The receptor's source is a man aged 50 or older with Graves' ophthalmopathy. Sequenced input: blood. The DNA is TGTGCCAGCAGCTTAGGGGTCACCTACGAGCAGTACTTC. This yields the protein CASSLGVTYEQYF.